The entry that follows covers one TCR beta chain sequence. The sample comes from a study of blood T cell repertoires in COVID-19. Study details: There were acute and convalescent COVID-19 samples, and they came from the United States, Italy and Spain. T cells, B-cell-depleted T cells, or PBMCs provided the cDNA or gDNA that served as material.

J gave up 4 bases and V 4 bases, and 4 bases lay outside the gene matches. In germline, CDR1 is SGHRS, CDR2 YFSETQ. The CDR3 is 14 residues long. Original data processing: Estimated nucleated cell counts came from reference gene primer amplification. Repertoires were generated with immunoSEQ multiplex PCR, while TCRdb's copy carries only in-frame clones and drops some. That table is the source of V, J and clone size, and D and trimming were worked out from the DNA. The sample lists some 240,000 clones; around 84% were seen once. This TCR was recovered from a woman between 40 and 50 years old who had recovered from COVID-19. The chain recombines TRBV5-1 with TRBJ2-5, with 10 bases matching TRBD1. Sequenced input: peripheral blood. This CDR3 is CASSEGTGVETQYF. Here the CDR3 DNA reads TGCGCCAGCAGCGAGGGGACAGGGGTAGAGACCCAGTACTTC.